Below, one T cell receptor (beta chain) is given with its context. As yet, its antigen is unknown. For the library, individual cDNA molecules each received unique molecular identifiers. Original processing methods: TCR counts had a median of about 99,000 per sample and spanned roughly 20,000 to 750,000. Using its own MiXCR run on the 5' RACE reads, TCRdb lists one record per CDR3 protein. The V and J calls and clone size come from TCRdb's table, not from the authors' own analysis. The data contain 100,000 to 120,000 distinct CDR3 sequences, around a fifth of them seen just once; the ten biggest clones take up approximately 2.6%. The sample originates from a study of human T cells and chemical hapten exposure. The authors extracted total RNA from unfractionated whole blood. The germline V gene has CDR1 SGHNT and CDR2 YYREEE (reference sequence). V dropped 6 bases and J dropped 3; count of bases not matched to a gene: 8. CDR3 size: 14 residues.

General observations from the study: Among TCRs, those above 1 in 1000 frequency were unaffected by DPC sensitization.

The receptor was derived from a human donor in good health. V usage is TRBV5-4 and J usage is TRBJ2-7; 8 positions agree with TRBD2. In DNA, the CDR3 is TGTGCCAGCAAAGCGGGAGAAGGTCTCTACGAGCAGTACTTC. Translation gives CASKAGEGLYEQYF.